This TCR beta chain stems from a study of T-cell reconstitution after alpha-beta-depleted transplantation in children. The V gene end was trimmed by 5 bases and the J gene end by 1 base; junction bases not matched to a gene: 8. CDR3 length: 16 residues. Germline V gene lookup returns CDR1 SGHVS and CDR2 FNYEAQ. Preparation of the TCRbeta library used unique molecular identifiers. TCRdb called the PCR reads again in MiXCR, with one record for every CDR3 protein. The sample has nearly 250,000 distinct CDR3 sequences, roughly 8.2% seen once. This clonotype was seen many times. The chain combines TRBV7-6 with TRBJ2-5; 9 bases fit TRBD1. The clonotype comes from a male patient between 10 and 17 years old who had a stem cell transplant for acute lymphoblastic leukemia, so the T cells may come from the graft donor. This specimen consisted of PBMCs, mostly from graft donor cells, obtained 180 days after TCRalphabeta/CD19-depleted stem cell transplant. This CDR3 is CASSPAGTGIQETQYF. In DNA, the CDR3 is TGTGCCAGCAGCCCAGCCGGGACAGGGATCCAAGAGACCCAGTACTTC.